This TCR beta chain appears in the sequencing data of a study of PD-1 blockade in mismatch repair-deficient tumors. The method was immunoSEQ multiplex PCR; TCRdb's version includes in-frame clones alone and lacks a portion of them. The sample records about 120,000 clones, around 87% being singletons. V lost 2 bases to trimming and J lost 4 bases; unmatched junction nucleotides: 9. The germline gives CDR1 MDHEN, CDR2 SYDVKM. This CDR3 spans 17 amino acids. The rearrangement links TRBV28 to TRBJ2-1; the match to TRBD2 covers 9 bases. The TCR sequence derives from an adult with mismatch repair-deficient cancer. Source: peripheral blood, taken 44 weeks after starting pembrolizumab. The CDR3 loop is CASSLIWGTSRYNEQFF. The CDR3 DNA reads as TGTGCCAGCAGTTTAATTTGGGGGACTAGCAGGTACAATGAGCAGTTCTTC.